These 23 T cell receptor beta chains originate from one sample sequenced in a study of T cells in Graves' hyperthyroidism and ophthalmopathy. Amplification of TCR beta CDR3 regions was performed using RNA transcripts as template. The HTBI primer set drove a first-round RT-PCR of the TCR CDR3. TCRdb re-analysed the multiplex PCR reads in MiXCR, keeping a single row per CDR3 protein. This sample carries 410,000 or so distinct CDR3 sequences, roughly 14% of them seen once, and the ten largest clones take under 15%. Sequencing was carried out using blood. These receptor sequences come from a man younger than 35 with Graves' ophthalmopathy.

This clonotype was observed many times. The V and J genes are TRBV20-1 and TRBJ2-5; TRBD2 agrees at 10 bases. The ends lost 5 bases at V and 0 bases at J; junction bases unmatched: 9. From germline, CDR1 is DFQATT and CDR2 SNEGSKA (reference sequence). This CDR3 is 16 amino acids long. The CDR3 is CSAPPLAGDNQETQYF. The CDR3 DNA reads as TGCAGTGCTCCGCCTCTAGCGGGAGATAACCAAGAGACCCAGTACTTC.

This clonotype has ten or more counts. The chain links TRBV30 to TRBJ1-1; unclear D gene. V lost 1 base and J 6 bases, leaving 9 bases between the germline ends. CDR1 is GTSNPN, CDR2 SVGIG, per germline (reference sequence). The CDR3 has 12 amino acids. The CDR3 nucleotides are TGTGCCTGGAGTGACATGACCGCTGAAGCTTTCTTT. Translating gives CAWSDMTAEAFF.

This clonotype came up many times. The genes are TRBV24-1 and TRBJ2-1; 9 positions match TRBD2. The CDR3 runs 15 residues. CDR1 is KGHDR, CDR2 SFDVKD, per germline. The V and J ends lost 4 bases and 9 bases, in that order; junction bases with no gene match: 9. The chain's CDR3 is CATSEPGLAPSEQFF. CDR3 sequence (DNA): TGTGCCACCAGTGAACCGGGACTAGCTCCGTCTGAGCAGTTCTTC.

This clonotype showed up many times. The gene calls are TRBV2 and TRBJ2-2; 8 nucleotides agree with TRBD2. The CDR3 has 15 amino acids. Germline CDR1 reads SNHLY; CDR2 reads FYNNEI. Trimming at V came to 3 bases and at J to 7 bases, leaving 7 bases not matched to a gene. CDR3 in DNA: TGTGCCAGCAGTGATACGGGAGGGCCTAGCGGGGAGCTGTTTTTT. Protein: CASSDTGGPSGELFF. Looking up the rest from reference TRBV2 and TRBJ2-2 gives the full variable domain: EPEVTQTPSHQVTQMGQEVILRCVPISNHLYFYWYRQILGQKVEFLVSFYNNEISEKSEIFDDQFSVERPDGSNFTLKIRSTKLEDSAMYFCASSDTGGPSGELFFGEGSRLTVL.

This rearrangement joins TRBV2 to TRBJ1-5; 7 bases line up with TRBD1. CDR3 length equals 15 residues. The J segment lost 6 bases and the V segment lost 6 bases, leaving 11 bases of the junction unmatched. Germline loops: CDR1 SNHLY, CDR2 FYNNEI. In DNA, the CDR3 is TGTGCCAGCAGCATAGACAGGGAAGAGAGTCAGCCCCAGCATTTT. Translating gives CASSIDREESQPQHF.

In its sample, this clonotype was seen many times. This sequence joins TRBV10-2 and TRBJ1-5; D is undetermined. The germline V gene has CDR1 WSHSY and CDR2 SAAADI. The V and J ends lost 0 bases and 0 bases respectively, with 9 bases between them. This CDR3 spans 16 amino acids. CDR3 nucleotide sequence: TGCGCCAGCAGTGAGTCGCCAGGCAATAGCAATCAGCCCCAGCATTTT. It translates to CASSESPGNSNQPQHF.

This chain joins TRBV5-1 and TRBJ2-7, with TRBD2 as a possible D gene (5 bases). V lost 5 bases to trimming and J lost 3 bases, with 9 bases between them. CDR1 is SGHRS and CDR2 is YFSETQ in the germline V gene. The CDR3 contains 12 residues. CDR3 bases: TGCGCCAGCAGAGAGGGTAACTACGAGCAGTACTTC. This codes for CASREGNYEQYF. Supplemented by reference TRBV5-1 and TRBJ2-7, the full variable domain reads KAGVTQTPRYLIKTRGQQVTLSCSPISGHRSVSWYQQTPGQGLQFLFEYFSETQRNKGNFPGRFSGRQFSNSRSEMNVSTLELGDSALYLCASREGNYEQYFGPGTRLTVT.

This clonotype was counted ten times or more. This CDR3 is CASSQDGLGYNEQFF. The CDR3 DNA sequence: TGCGCCAGCAGCCAAGATGGCCTAGGGTACAATGAGCAGTTCTTC. The chain is built from TRBV4-1 and TRBJ2-1; D gene ambiguous. The CDR3 is 15 amino acids. The germline gives CDR1 MGHRA, CDR2 YSYEKL. Deletions cut 0 bases from V and 4 bases from J, with 10 bases between.

This clonotype has more than one count but fewer than ten. A junction boundary mismatches the germline segment, possibly from a read error. The chain carries TRBV3-1 and TRBJ1-5; 7 positions agree with TRBD1. Germline V lookup: CDR1 LGHDT, CDR2 YNNKEL (reference sequence). The CDR3 is 14 amino acids. CDR3 protein: CASSQGTGVQPRHF. In DNA, the CDR3 is TGTGCCAGCAGCCAAGGAACAGGGGTTCAGCCCCGGCATTTT.

This clonotype came up many times. The chain joins TRBV2 to TRBJ2-2, with D perhaps matching TRBD1 (5 bases). Germline CDR1 and CDR2: SNHLY and FYNNEI. V dropped 6 bases and J dropped 6 bases, with 11 bases sitting between them. CDR3 length: 13 amino acids. As DNA, the CDR3 is TGTGCCAGCAGGTCAGGGTGGGCCGGGGAGCTGTTTTTT. As protein: CASRSGWAGELFF.

The V call is TRBV5-1, the J call TRBJ1-1; D possibly corresponds to TRBD1 (5 bases). Trimming pared 1 base from V and 8 bases from J, leaving 12 bases between. The CDR3 runs to 13 residues. Germline CDR1 and CDR2: SGHRS and YFSETQ. In nucleotides, the CDR3 is TGCGCCAGCAGCTTGTCTGGGGGGGGGGAAGCTTTCTTT. This codes for CASSLSGGGEAFF.

Ten or more counts support this clonotype. The chain carries TRBV2 and TRBJ2-7; tentatively, D is TRBD2 (6 bases). This CDR3 has 16 amino acids. V was cut by 1 base and J by 3 bases, with 16 bases left in between. In germline, CDR1 is SNHLY, CDR2 FYNNEI. CDR3 sequence: CASSEGERAVLYEQYF. The CDR3 bases are TGTGCCAGCAGTGAAGGGGAGCGGGCGGTCCTCTACGAGCAGTACTTC.

At least ten counts were recorded for this clonotype. The chain links TRBV5-1 to TRBJ2-7; 7 bases are shared with TRBD2. Per the germline V gene, CDR1 is SGHRS and CDR2 is YFSETQ. The CDR3 totals 15 residues. Trimming cost V 8 bases and J 6 bases; bases outside gene matches: 17. The CDR3 loop is CASFLAPGTIGEQYF. The CDR3, as DNA: TGCGCCAGTTTTTTAGCCCCTGGGACTATAGGCGAGCAGTACTTC. Using reference TRBV5-1 and TRBJ2-7 for the parts outside the CDR3, the full variable domain is KAGVTQTPRYLIKTRGQQVTLSCSPISGHRSVSWYQQTPGQGLQFLFEYFSETQRNKGNFPGRFSGRQFSNSRSEMNVSTLELGDSALYLCASFLAPGTIGEQYFGPGTRLTVT.

The chain has TRBV29-1 and TRBJ1-1; D remains unclear. V was trimmed by 2 bases and J by 3 bases, leaving 10 bases between them. This CDR3 spans 13 amino acids. Germline V lookup: CDR1 SQVTM, CDR2 ANQGSEA. The DNA for the CDR3 is TGCAGCGTTGAAAATGGGAAGTACACTGAAGCTTTCTTT. Protein sequence: CSVENGKYTEAFF.

The chain is built from TRBV4-1 and TRBJ2-1; D may match TRBD1 or TRBD2 (6 bases each). V was trimmed by 0 bases and J by 8 bases, leaving 20 bases between them. The CDR3 contains 17 residues. Germline CDR1 reads MGHRA; CDR2 reads YSYEKL. The CDR3 loop is CASSQEWGATQGDEQFF. CDR3 nucleotide sequence: TGCGCCAGCAGCCAAGAATGGGGGGCAACTCAAGGGGATGAGCAGTTCTTC.

The chain links TRBV10-2 to TRBJ2-1; tentatively, D is TRBD1 or TRBD2 (5 bases each). The V end was cut by 1 base, the J end by 11 bases, with 15 bases between. This CDR3 has 14 residues. Germline V lookup: CDR1 WSHSY, CDR2 SAAADI. CDR3 nucleotides: TGCGCCAGCAGTGAGTTCGGGGCGGGTCAGCAGCAGTTCTTC. It translates to CASSEFGAGQQQFF.

The V and J genes are TRBV19 and TRBJ1-5, with unresolved D. Germline V CDR1 and CDR2: LNHDA, SQIVND (reference sequence). The CDR3 loop spans 16 amino acids. The V end was cut by 4 bases, the J end by 0 bases, with 13 bases between. The CDR3 protein is CASSRWGVSSNQPQHF. CDR3 sequence (DNA): TGTGCCAGTAGTAGGTGGGGAGTTAGTAGCAATCAGCCCCAGCATTTT.

This clonotype was detected ten times or more. The chain couples TRBV10-3 to TRBJ2-7; D gene unclear. Germline assignment: CDR1 ENHRY and CDR2 SYGVKD. The CDR3 consists of 16 residues. The V and J ends lost 1 base and 1 base respectively, with 14 bases between them. The CDR3, as DNA: TGTGCCATCAGTGAGTTTGGGGAACTCTCGTCCTACGAGCAGTACTTC. It codes for CAISEFGELSSYEQYF.

In its sample, this clonotype was seen a few times. The chain uses TRBV5-1 and TRBJ2-2; 11 bases match TRBD2. The V gene end was trimmed by 1 base and the J gene end by 4 bases; junction bases not matched to a gene: 3. CDR3 length equals 16 residues. CDR1 and CDR2 (germline): SGHRS, YFSETQ. For the CDR3, the DNA is TGCGCCAGCAGCTTGAGTCTAGCGGGGGGCACCGGGGAGCTGTTTTTT. Residues: CASSLSLAGGTGELFF.

The sample holds many counts of this clonotype. The gene calls are TRBV7-3 and TRBJ1-1; 9 positions match TRBD1. Germline trimming cut 0 bases from V and 5 bases from J; bases unmatched to any gene: 4. Per the germline V gene, CDR1 is SGHTA and CDR2 is FQGTGA. The CDR3 loop spans 15 amino acids. The CDR3: CASSLTYRGHTEAFF. The CDR3, as DNA: TGTGCCAGCAGCTTAACTTACAGGGGGCATACTGAAGCTTTCTTT. Full variable domain (outside the CDR3, taken from reference TRBV7-3 and TRBJ1-1): GAGVSQTPSNKVTEKGKYVELRCDPISGHTALYWYRQSLGQGPEFLIYFQGTGAADDSGLPNDRFFAVRPEGSVSTLKIQRTERGDSAVYLCASSLTYRGHTEAFFGQGTRLTVV.

The sample holds many counts of this clonotype. The chain carries TRBV5-1 and TRBJ2-7, with D tentatively TRBD2 (5 bases). V lost 4 bases and J lost 2, with 13 bases in between. This CDR3 contains 14 residues. Germline CDR1 SGHRS, CDR2 YFSETQ. This CDR3 reads CASSLNDGAYEQYF. Here the CDR3 DNA reads TGCGCCAGCAGCCTAAACGACGGGGCCTACGAGCAGTACTTC.

This clonotype has ten or more counts. This sequence joins TRBV7-2 and TRBJ1-5, with no clear D. V lost 1 base, J lost 0 bases, and 4 bases lay in between. The CDR3 loop spans 14 amino acids. Germline assignment: CDR1 SGHTA and CDR2 FQGNSA. The CDR3 here is CASSLEYSNQPQHF. The DNA of the CDR3 is TGTGCCAGCAGCTTAGAATATAGCAATCAGCCCCAGCATTTT.

This clonotype showed up just a few times. A read error may be the cause here, since a much bigger clone is one base away. V and J are TRBV2 and TRBJ2-7; TRBD2 matches at 15 bases. V was clipped by 4 bases and J by 2 bases; unmatched bases: 6. Germline CDR1 reads SNHLY; CDR2 reads FYNNEI. This CDR3 has 17 residues. CDR3 coding DNA: TGTGCCAGCAGTGGGACTAGCGGGGGGGCCCTTGCCTACGAGCAGTACTTC. It encodes CASSGTSGGALAYEQYF. Supplemented by reference TRBV2 and TRBJ2-7, the full variable domain reads EPEVTQTPSHQVTQMGQEVILRCVPISNHLYFYWYRQILGQKVEFLVSFYNNEISEKSEIFDDQFSVERPDGSNFTLKIRSTKLEDSAMYFCASSGTSGGALAYEQYFGPGTRLTVT.